Following are 25 T cell receptor delta chains from one sample sequenced in a study of human gamma delta and Vdelta1 T cells. TCRdb re-identified clones in the PCR reads via CATT. Of some 740 delta-chain clones listed, approximately 30% are singletons. Sample: Vdelta1 gamma-delta T cells from blood. The origin of the receptors is a human donor in good health.

This clone is medium-sized (0.01 to 0.1%). The likely explanation is a read error, given a far larger clone one base away. This chain uses TRDV1 with TRDJ1; 8 positions agree with TRDD3. Trimming took 0 bases from V and 7 from J; bases not matched to a gene: 31. This CDR3 has 23 amino acids. The V gene's germline CDR1 is TSWWSYY and CDR2 QGS. This CDR3 is CALGELWSYPLMGGYNSGVKLIF. DNA for the CDR3: TGTGCTCTTGGGGAACTTTGGTCCTACCCTCTTATGGGGGGATATAACAGCGGGGTTAAACTCATCTTT.

Remarks on this clone: The same CDR3 is also encoded by other DNA sequences in this sample. The chain combines TRDV1 with TRDJ1, with D possibly TRDD3 on 10 matching bases. The CDR3 length is 23 residues. Per germline, CDR1 TSWWSYY and CDR2 QGS. V lost 3 bases, J lost 0 bases, and 35 bases lay in between. The CDR3: CALGDIARPSYWGIPMYTDKLIF. The CDR3 DNA follows: TGTGCTCTTGGGGACATCGCTCGGCCTTCCTACTGGGGGATCCCCATGTACACCGATAAACTCATCTTT.

The chain uses TRDV1 and TRDJ1; maybe TRDD2 (9 bases). The germline V and J ends were trimmed by 0 bases and 0 bases, with 26 bases remaining between them. This CDR3 spans 21 amino acids. Germline loops: CDR1 TSWWSYY, CDR2 QGS. The CDR3 DNA follows: TGTGCTCTTGGGGAACTTCGGCCTTCCTACAGGGGGATAGGAAACACCGATAAACTCATCTTT. This sequence encodes CALGELRPSYRGIGNTDKLIF.

This clone was seen a handful of times. The protein TCRdb gives is from a much larger clone and does not agree with this DNA's translation at residue 17, likely a read error; the protein shown here comes from the DNA. Other DNA sequences in the same sample also yield this CDR3. The chain recombines TRDV1 with TRDJ1; 12 bases are a match to TRDD3. The germline V gene encodes CDR1 TSWWSYY and CDR2 QGS. This CDR3 has 21 amino acids. The CDR3 bases are TGTGCTCTTGGGGTCGGCCCTGTCTTAGCCTGGGGGATACGGCACACCAATAAACTCATCTTT. This translates into CALGVGPVLAWGIRHTNKLIF.

The rearrangement uses TRDV1 and TRDJ1; possibly TRDD2 for D (8 bases). Between the trimmed V and J ends, which lost 7 bases and 0 bases, there was a span of 39 bases. The CDR3 is made up of 23 amino acids. From germline, CDR1 is TSWWSYY and CDR2 QGS. Here the CDR3 reads CALEGGFLRFGGIQGHYTDKLIF. Here the CDR3 DNA reads TGTGCTCTTGAGGGGGGCTTCCTACGATTCGGAGGGATACAGGGGCATTACACCGATAAACTCATCTTT.

In this sample, this clone is medium-sized. For this DNA, TCRdb reports the protein of a much larger clone, which diverges at residue 16, most likely from a read error; the protein presented here is translated directly from the DNA. The V gene is TRDV1, the J gene TRDJ1; 12 bases map to TRDD3. Trimming cost V 4 bases and J 3 bases; bases outside gene matches: 21. The CDR3 covers 21 residues. Germline V gene sequence: CDR1 TSWWSYY, CDR2 QGS. In nucleotides, the CDR3 is TGTGCTCTTGGGGTTGGCCCTGTCTTAGCCTGGGGGATACGGCACGCCGATAAACTCATCTTT. The encoded protein is CALGVGPVLAWGIRHADKLIF.

This clone came up a few times. The protein recorded in TCRdb matches a much larger clone and deviates from this DNA's translation at residue 3, suggesting a read error; the protein here is obtained by translating the DNA. The rearrangement uses TRDV1 and TRDJ1; 13 bases fit TRDD3. Germline assignment: CDR1 TSWWSYY and CDR2 QGS. The CDR3 spans 21 residues. Here the CDR3 DNA reads TGTGCTCGTGGGGACATCGCTCGTCCTTCCTACTGGGGGATACGTACCGATAAACTCATCTTT. Protein: CARGDIARPSYWGIRTDKLIF.

Notes on this clone: One base separates it from a far larger clone, so it is likely a read error. V gene TRDV1 combines with J gene TRDJ1; 8 nucleotides match TRDD3. Germline trimming cut 0 bases from V and 7 bases from J; bases unmatched to any gene: 31. CDR1 and CDR2 from the germline V gene are TSWWSYY and QGS. This CDR3 region has 23 residues. In nucleotides, the CDR3 is TGTGCTCTTGGGGAACTTCGGTCCTACCCTCTTATGGGGGGATATAACAGCTGGGTTAAACTCATCTTT. Protein: CALGELRSYPLMGGYNSWVKLIF.

Details on this clone: This may come from a read error, since a much larger clone is one base off. The same CDR3 also results from other DNA sequences found in this sample. The chain links TRDV2 to TRDJ1; D not certain. CDR3 length: 14 amino acids. The germline V gene has CDR1 GEAIGNYY and CDR2 EKD. The V and J ends lost 7 bases and 0 bases respectively, with 14 bases between them. CDR3 nucleotides: TGTGCCTGGAGAAGGGCCCTTTACACCGATAAACTCATCTTT. Translation gives CAWRRALYTDKLIF.

This clone is judged large. Different DNA sequences within this sample yield the same CDR3. This sequence joins TRDV1 and TRDJ1; 11 bases are a match to TRDD3. The junction had 15 bases not matched to a gene; V was cut back by 3 bases and J by 3 bases. Germline assignment: CDR1 TSWWSYY and CDR2 QGS. The CDR3 totals 19 residues. The CDR3 spells CALGESALLRWGIPDKLIF. The CDR3 coding sequence is TGTGCTCTTGGGGAGAGCGCCCTCCTACGCTGGGGGATACCCGATAAACTCATCTTT.

On this clone itself: A much larger clone lies a single base off, so this may be a read error. The V and J genes are TRDV1 and TRDJ1, with TRDD3 matching 9 bases. CDR3 length equals 22 residues. V lost 1 base to trimming and J lost 0 bases; unmatched junction nucleotides: 21. Germline CDR1 TSWWSYY, CDR2 QGS. This CDR3 reads CALGERSPRGYAALVHTDKLIF. The CDR3 DNA reads as TGTGCTCTTGGGGAACGGTCTCCGCGGGGATACGCGGCCCTTGTACACACCGATAAACTCATCTTT.

A remark on this clone: This DNA's translation and the protein TCRdb lists, from a much larger clone, do not match at residue 13, likely due to a read error; the protein shown is translated from the DNA. J is TRDJ1 and V is TRDV1; TRDD3 agrees at 10 bases. This CDR3 region has 21 residues. The ends lost 1 base at V and 3 bases at J; junction bases unmatched: 20. Germline V gene sequence: CDR1 TSWWSYY, CDR2 QGS. The CDR3 DNA follows: TGTGCTCTTGGGGAACCTACCGAGTACTGGGGGATCTCACCCTTCCCCGATAAACTCATCTTT. Translating it yields CALGEPTEYWGISPFPDKLIF.

By share, this clone ranks as large. Within the sample, other DNA sequences also encode this same CDR3. The chain links TRDV1 to TRDJ1, with TRDD3 matching 9 bases. This CDR3 is built from 27 residues. J gave up 3 bases and V 1 base, and 39 bases lay outside the gene matches. Germline assignment: CDR1 TSWWSYY and CDR2 QGS. CDR3 nucleotides: TGTGCTCTTGGGGAACCTCCATTCAGGAAGCGGCCTTCCTTGGATGGGGGATATTGCCTGGGATCCGATAAACTCATCTTT. Translating it yields CALGEPPFRKRPSLDGGYCLGSDKLIF.

For this clone: TCRdb records a much larger clone's protein for this DNA, with a difference at residue 15 that likely arises from a read error; the protein given is the translation of the DNA. This sequence joins TRDV2 and TRDJ3; perhaps TRDD3 as D (5 bases). This CDR3 comprises 19 residues. Per germline, CDR1 GEAIGNYY and CDR2 EKD. This CDR3 reads CACEMEYARPLWDTQQMFF. CDR3 in DNA: TGTGCCTGTGAGATGGAGTACGCCCGGCCCCTCTGGGACACCCAACAGATGTTTTTC.

The sample holds one count of this clone. A far larger clone is just one base off, so this is likely a read error. Other DNA variants within this sample encode the same CDR3. The V call is TRDV1, the J call TRDJ1, with 9 bases lining up with TRDD3. CDR1 and CDR2 (germline): TSWWSYY, QGS. There are 27 residues in the CDR3. The CDR3 here is CALGEPPFRKRPSLDGGYCLGSDKLIF. The CDR3 DNA reads TGTGCCCTTGGGGAACCTCCATTCAGGAAGCGGCCTTCCTTGGATGGGGGATATTGCCTGGGATCCGATAAACTCATCTTT.

By share, this clone ranks as medium-sized. This may come from a read error, since a much larger clone is one base off. This specimen includes other DNA sequences encoding the same CDR3. This chain links TRDV1 with TRDJ1; tentatively, D is TRDD2 (5 bases). The CDR3 is made up of 17 amino acids. From germline, CDR1 is TSWWSYY and CDR2 QGS. Trimming removed 6 bases at V and 0 bases at J, with 20 bases between. The CDR3 loop is CALGSPYCGPYTDKLIF. Here the CDR3 DNA reads TGTGCTCTTGGCTCCCCCTACTGTGGGCCCTACACCGATAAACTCATCTTT.

In its sample, this clone ranks as medium-sized. This likely stems from a read error, as it lies one base from a far larger clone. The chain couples TRDV1 to TRDJ1, with TRDD3 identical over 9 bases. The CDR3 covers 19 residues. The germline V gene has CDR1 TSWWSYY and CDR2 QGS. J lost 0 bases, V lost 1 base, and 12 bases had no gene match. CDR3 sequence (DNA): TGTGCTCTTGGGGAACAGTCGTGCCCGTGGGGGATAAACACCGATAAACTCATCTTT. Residues: CALGEQSCPWGINTDKLIF.

The V and J genes are TRDV3 and TRDJ1, with 12 nucleotides matching TRDD3. The germline CDR1 and CDR2 sequences are TVYSNPD and GDNSRS (reference sequence). This CDR3 is 18 amino acids long. Trimming took 2 bases from V and 4 from J; bases not matched to a gene: 17. The CDR3 sequence is CAFEGISFWGIRVDKLIF. CDR3 DNA: TGTGCCTTTGAAGGGATCTCGTTCTGGGGGATACGGGTCGATAAACTCATCTTT.

Only a few counts were recorded for this clone. With a much larger clone just one base away, this may be a read error. The chain recombines TRDV1 with TRDJ1, with 9 bases fitting TRDD3. Germline CDR1 reads TSWWSYY; CDR2 reads QGS. Trimming removed 3 bases from V and 1 base from J; junction bases left unmatched: 36. This CDR3 is 26 amino acids long. CDR3 loop: CALGDLAVPTFTPYNLGIRGTDKLIF. The CDR3 DNA sequence: TGTGCTCTTGGGGACCTCGCCGTTCCTACTTTTACCCCCTATAACTTGGGGATACGCGGCACCGATAAACTCATCTTT.

The chain joins TRDV1 to TRDJ1; TRDD3 matches 10 bases. J gave up 7 bases and V 4 bases, and 15 bases lay outside the gene matches. This CDR3 has 17 amino acids. Germline V gene data show CDR1 as TSWWSYY and CDR2 as QGS. This CDR3 is CALGGSNGGIRRGKLIF. Written as DNA, the CDR3 is TGTGCTCTTGGGGGGAGCAACGGGGGGATACGACGAGGTAAACTCATCTTT.

Only a few counts were recorded for this clone. A far larger clone is only one base removed, so a read error is likely. V is TRDV3 and J is TRDJ1, with 8 bases identical to TRDD3. Trimming at V came to 5 bases and at J to 1 base, leaving 18 bases not matched to a gene. The CDR3 is 17 amino acids. Per germline, CDR1 TVYSNPD and CDR2 GDNSRS (reference sequence). The CDR3 here is CALIRTDWGYGTDKLIF. As DNA, the CDR3 is TGTGCCCTTATTAGGACAGACTGGGGGTACGGCACCGATAAACTCATCTTT.

This clone was recorded a few times. With only one base between it and a far larger clone, this is likely a read error. This chain joins TRDV1 and TRDJ1; 10 nucleotides line up with TRDD3. The CDR3 contains 20 residues. Germline values: CDR1 TSWWSYY, CDR2 QGS. CDR3 DNA: TGTGCTCTTGGGGAATCTCCCTTCCTCTGGGGGATATCGTACACCGATAAACGCATCTTT. As protein: CALGESPFLWGISYTDKRIF.

Sample share makes this clone medium-sized (0.01 to 0.1%). A far larger clone is one nucleotide away, so this likely arose from a read error. The gene calls are TRDV1 and TRDJ1, with TRDD3 identical over 10 bases. CDR3 length equals 21 residues. V was pared by 5 bases and J by 3 bases, with 24 bases of the junction left unmatched. The germline V gene encodes CDR1 TSWWSYY and CDR2 QGS. The CDR3 loop is CALGNYLRFYRGIRGADKLIF. Written as DNA, the CDR3 is TGTGCTCTTGGGAACTACCTTCGCTTCTATCGGGGGATACGGGGAGCCGATAAACTCATCTTT.

As to this clone: Being one base from a much bigger clone, this may be a read error. Other nucleotide sequences in the sample specify the same CDR3. V gene TRDV1 combines with J gene TRDJ1, with TRDD3 matching over 9 bases. This CDR3 spans 20 amino acids. J was trimmed by 5 bases and V by 2 bases; bases with no gene match: 21. From germline, CDR1 is TSWWSYY and CDR2 QGS. CDR3 residues: CALGEEGDLLKYWGRDKLIF. The DNA of the CDR3 is TGTGCTCTTGGGGAAGAAGGCGACCTTCTCAAGTACTGGGGGAGAGATAAACTCATCTTT.

This clone came up a few times. A far bigger clonotype differs at one base, so this is likely a read error. The chain carries TRDV3 and TRDJ1, with 8 bases aligning to TRDD3. Unmatched junction bases numbered 14, after V lost 1 base and J lost 1 base. This CDR3 region has 17 residues. CDR1 and CDR2 (germline): TVYSNPD, GDNSRS (reference sequence). DNA of the CDR3: TGTGCCTTTATTAGGAAAGACTGGGGGTACGGCACCGATAAACTCATCTTT. Its protein is CAFIRKDWGYGTDKLIF.